This T cell receptor beta chain appears in the sequencing data of a study of blood T cell repertoires in COVID-19. On the study more broadly: Both acute and convalescent COVID-19 samples were obtained from the United States, Italy and Spain. T cells, B-cell-depleted T cells, or PBMCs provided the cDNA or gDNA that served as material.

In the original workflow: For nucleated cells, counts were estimated from reference gene primer amplification. Clones were read by immunoSEQ multiplex PCR, and TCRdb kept only the in-frame ones, dropping some. V, J and clone size are taken as reported in that table, and D and trimming were inferred from the DNA itself. Of 150,000 to 200,000 clones listed, about 88% were seen once; the top ten hold 2.1%. Germline V gives CDR1 MGHDK, CDR2 SYGVNS. The CDR3 covers 12 residues. Trimming removed 6 bases from V and 5 bases from J, with 10 bases in between. The V and J genes are TRBV25-1 and TRBJ2-5; D uncertain. The sample taken for sequencing was peripheral blood. This TCR came from a man aged 70-80 years with active or convalescent COVID-19. CDR3 sequence reads: CASRTVGETQYF. The CDR3 nucleotides are TGTGCCAGCAGGACCGTGGGCGAGACCCAGTACTTC.